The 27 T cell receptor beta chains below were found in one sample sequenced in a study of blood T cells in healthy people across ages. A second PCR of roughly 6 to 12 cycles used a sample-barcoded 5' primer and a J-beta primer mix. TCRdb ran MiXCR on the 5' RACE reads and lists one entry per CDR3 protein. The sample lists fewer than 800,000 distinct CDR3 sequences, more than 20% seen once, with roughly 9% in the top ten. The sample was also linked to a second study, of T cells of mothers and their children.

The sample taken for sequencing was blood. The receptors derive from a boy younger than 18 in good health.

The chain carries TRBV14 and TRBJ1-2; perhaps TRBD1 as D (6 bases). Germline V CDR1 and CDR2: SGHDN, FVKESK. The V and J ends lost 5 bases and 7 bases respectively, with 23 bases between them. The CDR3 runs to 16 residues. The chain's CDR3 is CASSSSAGQYISGYTF. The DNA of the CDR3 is TGTGCCAGCAGCTCCTCGGCCGGACAGTATATAAGTGGCTACACCTTC.

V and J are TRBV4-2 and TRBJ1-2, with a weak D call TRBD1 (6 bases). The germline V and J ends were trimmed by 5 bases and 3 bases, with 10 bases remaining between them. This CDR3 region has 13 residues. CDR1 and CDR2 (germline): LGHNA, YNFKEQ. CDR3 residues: CASSKGGDYGYTF. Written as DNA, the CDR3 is TGTGCCAGCAGCAAGGGGGGAGACTATGGCTACACCTTC.

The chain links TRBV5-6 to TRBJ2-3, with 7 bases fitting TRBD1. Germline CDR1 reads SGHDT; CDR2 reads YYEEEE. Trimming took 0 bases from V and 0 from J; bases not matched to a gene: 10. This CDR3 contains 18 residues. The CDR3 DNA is TGTGCCAGCAGCTTGGAGAAGGGGGCCTATGCTAGCACAGATACGCAGTATTTT. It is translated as CASSLEKGAYASTDTQYF.

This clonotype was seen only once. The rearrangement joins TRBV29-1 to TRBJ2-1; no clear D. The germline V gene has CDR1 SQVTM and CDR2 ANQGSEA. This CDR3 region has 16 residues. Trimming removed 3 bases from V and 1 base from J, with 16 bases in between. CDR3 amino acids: CSVEQIVVRSYNEQFF. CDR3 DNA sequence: TGCAGCGTTGAGCAGATAGTAGTGAGGTCCTACAATGAGCAGTTCTTC.

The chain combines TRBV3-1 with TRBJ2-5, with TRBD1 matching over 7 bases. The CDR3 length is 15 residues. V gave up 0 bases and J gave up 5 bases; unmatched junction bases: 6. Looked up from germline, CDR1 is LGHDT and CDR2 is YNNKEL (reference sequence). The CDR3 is CASSQDIGGWETQYF. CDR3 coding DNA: TGTGCCAGCAGCCAAGATATAGGGGGCTGGGAGACCCAGTACTTC.

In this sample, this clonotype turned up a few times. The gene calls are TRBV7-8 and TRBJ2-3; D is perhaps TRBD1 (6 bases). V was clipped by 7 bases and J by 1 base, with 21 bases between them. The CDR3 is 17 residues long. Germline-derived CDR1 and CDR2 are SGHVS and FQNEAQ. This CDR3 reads CASTPRNREHGTDTQYF. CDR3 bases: TGTGCCAGCACCCCTCGAAACAGGGAACATGGCACAGATACGCAGTATTTT.

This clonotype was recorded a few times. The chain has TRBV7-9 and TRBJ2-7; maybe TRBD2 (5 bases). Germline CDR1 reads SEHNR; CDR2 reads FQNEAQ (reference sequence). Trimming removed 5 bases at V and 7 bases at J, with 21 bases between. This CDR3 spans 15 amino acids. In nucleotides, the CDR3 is TGTGCCAGCAGCCCCTCGAGAGGGCCCTCGGTTGAGCAGTACTTC. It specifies CASSPSRGPSVEQYF.

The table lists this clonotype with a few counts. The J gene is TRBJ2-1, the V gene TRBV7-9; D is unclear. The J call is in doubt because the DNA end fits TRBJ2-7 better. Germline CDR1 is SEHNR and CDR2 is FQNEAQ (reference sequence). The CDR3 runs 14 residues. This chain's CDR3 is CASSHANTNYEQYF. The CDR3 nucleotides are TGTGCCAGCAGCCATGCCAACACCAACTACGAGCAGTACTTC.

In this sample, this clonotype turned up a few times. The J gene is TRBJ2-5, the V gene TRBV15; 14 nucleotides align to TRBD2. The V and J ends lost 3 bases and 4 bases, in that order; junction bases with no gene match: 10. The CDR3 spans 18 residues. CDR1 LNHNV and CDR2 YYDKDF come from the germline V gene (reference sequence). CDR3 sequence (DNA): TGTGCCACCAGCAGTCCGGGACTAGCGGGGGAGTGGGGAGAGACCCAGTACTTC. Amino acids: CATSSPGLAGEWGETQYF.

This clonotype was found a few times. CDR3: CSAGQGGAGEKLFF. CDR3 nucleotides: TGCAGTGCTGGCCAGGGGGGCGCCGGGGAAAAACTGTTTTTT. The gene calls are TRBV20-1 and TRBJ1-4; 7 nucleotides match TRBD1. This CDR3 is 14 amino acids long. Germline CDR1 DFQATT, CDR2 SNEGSKA (reference sequence). Unmatched junction bases numbered 11, after V lost 5 bases and J lost 8 bases.

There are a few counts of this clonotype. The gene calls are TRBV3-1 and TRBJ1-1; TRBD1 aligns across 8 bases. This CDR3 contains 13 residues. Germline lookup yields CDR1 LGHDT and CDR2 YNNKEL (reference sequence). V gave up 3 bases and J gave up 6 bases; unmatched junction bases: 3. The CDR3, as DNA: TGTGCCAGCAGCCAGACGGACAGGGCTGAAGCTTTCTTT. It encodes CASSQTDRAEAFF.

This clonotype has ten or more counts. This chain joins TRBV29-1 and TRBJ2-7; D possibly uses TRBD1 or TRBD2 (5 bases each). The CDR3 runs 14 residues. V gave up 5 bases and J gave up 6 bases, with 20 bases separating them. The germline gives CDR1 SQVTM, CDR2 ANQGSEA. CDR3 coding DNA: TGCAGCGTTCTACCGGGCTCCCCAGGGACCGAGCAGTACTTC. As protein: CSVLPGSPGTEQYF.

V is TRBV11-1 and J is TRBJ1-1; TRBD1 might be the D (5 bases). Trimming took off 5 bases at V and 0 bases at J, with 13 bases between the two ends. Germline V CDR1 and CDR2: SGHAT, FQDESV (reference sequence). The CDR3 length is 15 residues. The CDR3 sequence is CASSLDSPVNTEAFF. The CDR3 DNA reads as TGTGCCAGCAGCCTTGACAGTCCCGTGAACACTGAAGCTTTCTTT.

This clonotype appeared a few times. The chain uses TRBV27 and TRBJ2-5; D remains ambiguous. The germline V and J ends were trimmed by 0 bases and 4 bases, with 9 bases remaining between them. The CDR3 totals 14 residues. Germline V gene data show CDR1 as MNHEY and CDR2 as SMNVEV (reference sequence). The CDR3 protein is CASSLSRLVETQYF. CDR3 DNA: TGTGCCAGCAGTTTATCGAGGCTAGTAGAGACCCAGTACTTC.

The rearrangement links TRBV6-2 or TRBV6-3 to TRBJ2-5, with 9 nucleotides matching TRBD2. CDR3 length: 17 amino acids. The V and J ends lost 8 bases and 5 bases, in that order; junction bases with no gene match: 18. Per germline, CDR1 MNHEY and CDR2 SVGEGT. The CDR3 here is CASPGGETSGDGETQYF. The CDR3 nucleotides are TGTGCCAGCCCGGGGGGAGAGACTAGCGGTGATGGGGAGACCCAGTACTTC.

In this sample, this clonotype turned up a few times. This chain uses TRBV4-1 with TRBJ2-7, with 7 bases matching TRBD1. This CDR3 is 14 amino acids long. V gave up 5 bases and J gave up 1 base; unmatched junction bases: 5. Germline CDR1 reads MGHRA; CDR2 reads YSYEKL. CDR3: CASSNPGGSYEQYF. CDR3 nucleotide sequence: TGCGCCAGCAGCAACCCAGGGGGATCCTACGAGCAGTACTTC.

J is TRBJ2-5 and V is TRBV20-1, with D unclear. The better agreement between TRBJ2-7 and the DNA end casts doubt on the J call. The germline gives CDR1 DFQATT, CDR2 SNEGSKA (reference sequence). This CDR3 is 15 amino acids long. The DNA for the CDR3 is TGCAGTGCTAGAGATGAAAGGACCACATTATACGAGCAGTACTTC. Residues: CSARDERTTLYEQYF.

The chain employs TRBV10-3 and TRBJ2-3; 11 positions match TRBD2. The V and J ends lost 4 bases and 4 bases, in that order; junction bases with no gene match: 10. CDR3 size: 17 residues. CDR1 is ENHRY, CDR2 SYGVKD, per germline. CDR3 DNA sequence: TGTGCCATCAGTGGCGGGACTAGCGGAAAGGAGGCAGATACGCAGTATTTT. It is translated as CAISGGTSGKEADTQYF.

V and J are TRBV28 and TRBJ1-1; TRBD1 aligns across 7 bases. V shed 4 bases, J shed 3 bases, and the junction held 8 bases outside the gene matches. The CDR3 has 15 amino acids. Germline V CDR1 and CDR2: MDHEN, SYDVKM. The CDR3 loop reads CASSSGTVGDTEAFF. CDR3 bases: TGTGCCAGCAGTTCGGGGACAGTCGGGGACACTGAAGCTTTCTTT.

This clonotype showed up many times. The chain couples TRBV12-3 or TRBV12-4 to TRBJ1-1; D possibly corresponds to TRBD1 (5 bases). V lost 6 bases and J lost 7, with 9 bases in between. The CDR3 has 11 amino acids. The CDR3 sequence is CASRGDSEAFF. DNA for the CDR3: TGTGCCAGCAGGGGTGACAGTGAAGCTTTCTTT.

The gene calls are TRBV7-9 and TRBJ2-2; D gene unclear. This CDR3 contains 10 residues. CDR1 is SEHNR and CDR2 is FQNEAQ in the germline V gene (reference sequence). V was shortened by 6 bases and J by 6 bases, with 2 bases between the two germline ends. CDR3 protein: CASRPGELFF. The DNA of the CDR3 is TGTGCCAGCAGACCCGGGGAGCTGTTTTTT.

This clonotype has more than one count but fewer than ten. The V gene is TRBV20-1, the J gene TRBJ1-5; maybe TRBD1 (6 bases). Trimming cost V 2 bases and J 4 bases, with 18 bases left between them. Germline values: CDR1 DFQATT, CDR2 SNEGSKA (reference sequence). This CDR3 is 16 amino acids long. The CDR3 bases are TGCAGTGCTAGACCGATCGCACAGGGCCCTAATCAGCCCCAGCATTTT. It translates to CSARPIAQGPNQPQHF.

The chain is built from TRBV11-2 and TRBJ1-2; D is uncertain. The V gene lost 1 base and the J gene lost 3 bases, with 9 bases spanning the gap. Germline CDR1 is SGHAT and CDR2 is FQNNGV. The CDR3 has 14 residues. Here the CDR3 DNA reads TGTGCCAGCAGCTTAGCACAAGAAGACTATGGCTACACCTTC. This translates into CASSLAQEDYGYTF.

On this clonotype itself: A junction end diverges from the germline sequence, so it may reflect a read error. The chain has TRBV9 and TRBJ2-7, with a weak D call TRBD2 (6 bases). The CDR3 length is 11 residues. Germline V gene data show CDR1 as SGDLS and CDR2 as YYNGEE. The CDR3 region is CASSGEGRQNF. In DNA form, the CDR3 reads TGTGCCAGCAGCGGAGAGGGGAGGCAGAACTTC.

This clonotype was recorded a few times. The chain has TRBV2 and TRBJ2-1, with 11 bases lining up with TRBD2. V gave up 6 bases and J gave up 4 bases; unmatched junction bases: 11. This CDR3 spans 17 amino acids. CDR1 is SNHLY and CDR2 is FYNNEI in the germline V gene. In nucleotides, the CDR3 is TGTGCCAGCAGCCCCTACCCCGTAGCGGGGGGGTACAATGAGCAGTTCTTC. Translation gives CASSPYPVAGGYNEQFF.

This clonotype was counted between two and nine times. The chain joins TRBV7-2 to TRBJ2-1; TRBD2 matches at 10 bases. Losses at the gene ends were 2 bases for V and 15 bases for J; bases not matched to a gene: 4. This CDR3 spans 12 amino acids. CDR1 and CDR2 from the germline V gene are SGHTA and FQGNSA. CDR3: CASSLPGLASFF. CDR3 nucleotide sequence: TGTGCCAGCAGCTTACCGGGACTAGCGTCGTTCTTC. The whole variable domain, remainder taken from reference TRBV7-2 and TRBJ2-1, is GAGVSQSPSNKVTEKGKDVELRCDPISGHTALYWYRQSLGQGLEFLIYFQGNSAPDKSGLPSDRFSAERTGGSVSTLTIQRTQQEDSAVYLCASSLPGLASFFGPGTRLTVL.

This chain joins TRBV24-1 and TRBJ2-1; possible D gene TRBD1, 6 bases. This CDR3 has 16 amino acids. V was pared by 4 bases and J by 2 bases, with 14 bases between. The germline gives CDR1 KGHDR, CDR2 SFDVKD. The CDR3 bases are TGTGCCACCAGTGAAACCGGGACACGGGCCTACAATGAGCAGTTCTTC. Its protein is CATSETGTRAYNEQFF.